Below are 21 T cell receptor beta chains sequenced from a single sample in a study of CD8 T cells in ankylosing spondylitis. TCRdb reprocessed the 5' RACE reads via MiXCR and lists one record per CDR3 protein. The sample includes hundreds of thousands of distinct CDR3 sequences, about 20% of them seen just once. Sequenced material: blood, either unsorted or a sorted T cell fraction (not recorded which). These TCRs come from a male donor with ankylosing spondylitis or in good health (not recorded which).

The table lists this clonotype with many counts. The CDR3 protein is CSVGGNTEAFF. CDR3 DNA sequence: TGCAGTGTCGGGGGGAACACTGAAGCTTTCTTT. The genes are TRBV20-1 and TRBJ1-1; D might be TRBD1 (5 bases). CDR1 is DFQATT, CDR2 SNEGSKA, per germline (reference sequence). The CDR3 contains 11 residues. Trimming shortened V by 7 bases and J by 1 base, and 7 bases separated the two germline ends.

The chain combines TRBV9 with TRBJ2-2; no clear D gene. Trimming left V 0 bases short and J 3 bases short, with 12 bases between. The CDR3 has 16 residues. Germline V gene lookup returns CDR1 SGDLS and CDR2 YYNGEE. CDR3 DNA sequence: TGTGCCAGCAGCGTAGTAGACCGCTCCTACACCGGGGAGCTGTTTTTT. It is translated as CASSVVDRSYTGELFF.

This clonotype has a handful of counts. The gene calls are TRBV11-2 and TRBJ2-7; 7 nucleotides agree with TRBD1. Unmatched junction bases numbered 10, after V lost 8 bases and J lost 3 bases. This CDR3 comprises 14 residues. Germline CDR1 reads SGHAT; CDR2 reads FQNNGV. The CDR3 DNA is TGTGCCAGCGGGAACCTGCAGGGGGACTACGAGCAGTACGTC. Residues: CASGNLQGDYEQYV.

The chain couples TRBV6-5 to TRBJ1-6, with a possible D match to TRBD1 (5 bases). CDR3 length: 19 residues. The germline V and J ends were trimmed by 2 bases and 7 bases, with 24 bases remaining between them. The germline V gene has CDR1 MNHEY and CDR2 SVGAGI. This chain's CDR3 is CASSYEGPGGRNLNSPLHF. As DNA, the CDR3 is TGTGCCAGCAGTTACGAGGGGCCTGGCGGACGTAACCTAAATTCACCCCTCCACTTT.

The chain is built from TRBV7-3 and TRBJ2-5, with D maybe TRBD2 (5 bases). Germline-derived CDR1 and CDR2 are SGHTA and FQGTGA. V shed 1 base and J shed 5 bases, with 14 bases lying between them. The CDR3 has 15 amino acids. The CDR3 reads CASSLNSLPGETQYF. DNA for the CDR3: TGTGCCAGCAGCTTAAATTCTCTGCCGGGGGAGACCCAGTACTTC.

This clonotype was seen more than once but under ten times. The chain joins TRBV15 to TRBJ1-2; D is unclear. The germline gives CDR1 LNHNV, CDR2 YYDKDF (reference sequence). CDR3 length equals 14 residues. V shed 0 bases and J shed 4 bases, with 9 bases lying between them. The CDR3: CATSREEGLYGYTF. The CDR3 DNA reads TGTGCCACCAGCAGAGAGGAAGGGCTCTATGGCTACACCTTC.

The table lists this clonotype with a few counts. The junction departs from germline at one end; a sequencing error may be responsible. The chain joins TRBV20-1 to TRBJ2-1; D is perhaps TRBD2 (6 bases). From germline, CDR1 is DFQATT and CDR2 SNEGSKA (reference sequence). The CDR3 length is 11 residues. The CDR3 DNA is TGCAGTGCTACGGACTACGATGAGCAGTTCTTC. Translating it yields CSATDYDEQFF.

This clonotype was seen a handful of times. V usage is TRBV11-2 and J usage is TRBJ1-3; no clear D. CDR1 SGHAT and CDR2 FQNNGV come from the germline V gene. With 0 bases removed from V and 0 bases from J, the gap between germline ends came to 6 bases. The CDR3 extends over 15 amino acids. In DNA form, the CDR3 reads TGTGCCAGCAGCTTAGACAGATACTCTGGAAACACCATATATTTT. Encoded protein: CASSLDRYSGNTIYF.

This clonotype showed up just a few times. V usage is TRBV6-2 or TRBV6-3 and J usage is TRBJ1-2; no clear D. The CDR3 spans 13 residues. Germline V CDR1 and CDR2: MNHEY, SVGEGT. Trimming pared 5 bases from V and 4 bases from J, leaving 11 bases between. The CDR3 spells CASSPRRSYGYTF. Written as DNA, the CDR3 is TGTGCCAGCAGTCCCAGGCGGAGCTATGGCTACACCTTC.

This clonotype was counted a few times. The chain carries TRBV7-8 and TRBJ2-7, with D uncertain. Germline loops: CDR1 SGHVS, CDR2 FQNEAQ. V was clipped by 0 bases and J by 3 bases, with 6 bases between them. The CDR3 is 13 amino acids. CDR3 sequence reads: CASSLALGYEQYV. CDR3 coding DNA: TGTGCCAGCAGCTTAGCGCTCGGCTACGAGCAGTACGTC.

This clonotype came up a few times. The genes are TRBV6-5 and TRBJ2-3, with 10 bases fitting TRBD2. The CDR3 runs to 15 residues. Per the germline V gene, CDR1 is MNHEY and CDR2 is SVGAGI. J was trimmed by 6 bases and V by 4 bases; bases with no gene match: 7. The CDR3 here is CASSLSGRAVDTQYF. CDR3 sequence (DNA): TGTGCCAGCAGTTTGAGCGGGAGGGCCGTGGATACGCAGTATTTT.

This clonotype was counted only a few times. This sequence joins TRBV7-2 and TRBJ1-3; D gene unclear. In germline, CDR1 is SGHTA, CDR2 FQGNSA. V gave up 3 bases and J gave up 2 bases, with 2 bases separating them. The CDR3 consists of 12 residues. The CDR3 DNA is TGTGCCAGCAGCTTTACTGGAAACACCATATATTTT. Translating it yields CASSFTGNTIYF.

This chain connects TRBV20-1 to TRBJ2-3, with TRBD2 matching over 8 bases. With 3 bases clipped from V and 3 bases from J, the junction kept 11 bases outside the gene matches. Germline V gives CDR1 DFQATT, CDR2 SNEGSKA (reference sequence). This CDR3 spans 16 amino acids. The CDR3 loop reads CSARSGGAGATDTQYF. As DNA, the CDR3 is TGCAGTGCTAGGAGCGGGGGAGCGGGGGCTACAGATACGCAGTATTTT.

This clonotype has only a few counts. The chain uses TRBV7-2 and TRBJ2-1; possible D gene TRBD1, 5 bases. Germline lookup yields CDR1 SGHTA and CDR2 FQGNSA. This CDR3 has 14 residues. The V end was cut by 3 bases, the J end by 8 bases, with 14 bases between. For the CDR3, the DNA is TGTGCCAGCAGCTTGTTCAGGGTTTCTGATGAGCAGTTCTTC. This sequence encodes CASSLFRVSDEQFF.

This clonotype was picked up a small number of times. The chain couples TRBV6-1 to TRBJ2-7; D might be TRBD2 (6 bases). V was pared by 4 bases and J by 2 bases, with 6 bases between. Germline CDR1 and CDR2: MNHNS and SASEGT. This CDR3 spans 12 amino acids. The CDR3 DNA reads TGTGCCAGCAGTGGGGGGGCCTACGAGCAGTACGTC. Protein sequence: CASSGGAYEQYV.

The chain recombines TRBV12-3 or TRBV12-4 with TRBJ2-1, with D possibly TRBD2 on 6 matching bases. V gave up 6 bases and J gave up 1 base, with 10 bases separating them. The CDR3 is made up of 14 amino acids. The CDR3 is CASSRGTSYNEQFF. CDR3 in DNA: TGTGCCAGCAGCCGGGGGACGTCCTACAATGAGCAGTTCTTC.

This clonotype was seen many times. The chain carries TRBV5-1 and TRBJ2-5, with TRBD2 as a possible D gene (6 bases). The germline gives CDR1 SGHRS, CDR2 YFSETQ. The CDR3 extends over 13 amino acids. V gave up 5 bases and J gave up 4 bases, with 12 bases separating them. CDR3: CASSQTRGETQYF. DNA of the CDR3: TGCGCCAGCAGTCAGACTAGGGGAGAGACCCAGTACTTC. Full variable domain (rest looked up from reference TRBV5-1 and TRBJ2-5): KAGVTQTPRYLIKTRGQQVTLSCSPISGHRSVSWYQQTPGQGLQFLFEYFSETQRNKGNFPGRFSGRQFSNSRSEMNVSTLELGDSALYLCASSQTRGETQYFGPGTRLLVL.

This clonotype was seen repeatedly, ten times or more. This chain connects TRBV12-3 or TRBV12-4 to TRBJ2-4; no firm D call. The V and J ends lost 0 bases and 1 base respectively, with 4 bases between them. This CDR3 contains 14 residues. CDR3 nucleotides: TGTGCCAGCAGTTTAGCAGGGGCCAAAAACATTCAGTACTTC. Translated: CASSLAGAKNIQYF.

This clonotype occurred many times. J is TRBJ2-1 and V is TRBV24-1; D possibly corresponds to TRBD1 (6 bases). The germline CDR1 and CDR2 sequences are KGHDR and SFDVKD. The CDR3 consists of 13 residues. Trimming left V 8 bases short and J 7 bases short, with 14 bases between. The DNA for the CDR3 is TGTGCCACCATAGCATCGACAGGTAATGAGCAGTTCTTC. This encodes CATIASTGNEQFF.

The V and J genes are TRBV5-1 and TRBJ2-5; 11 bases fit TRBD2. Trimming took 4 bases from V and 4 from J; bases not matched to a gene: 9. The CDR3 is 16 residues long. Germline values: CDR1 SGHRS, CDR2 YFSETQ. CDR3 in DNA: TGCGCCAGCAGCGCGACCGGGACTAGCGGTCCAGAGACCCAGTACTTC. The encoded protein is CASSATGTSGPETQYF.

This clonotype was seen only once. The chain employs TRBV11-1 and TRBJ2-3; a weak D match, TRBD2 (5 bases). The CDR3 extends over 18 amino acids. The germline V and J ends were trimmed by 5 bases and 2 bases, with 23 bases remaining between them. CDR1 SGHAT and CDR2 FQDESV come from the germline V gene (reference sequence). CDR3 sequence reads: CASSQVAGSSRPTDTQYF. In nucleotides, the CDR3 is TGTGCCAGCAGCCAGGTCGCCGGGTCTAGCAGACCCACAGATACGCAGTATTTT.